This T cell receptor beta chain is drawn from a study of tumor and adjacent non-tumor tissue in lung cancer. Germline CDR1 and CDR2: SGHNT and YENEEA. The CDR3 sequence is 16 residues long. Remarks on this clonotype: A junction boundary mismatches the germline segment, possibly from a read error.

A modified ARM-PCR protocol with three rounds of nested PCR amplified TCRbeta. MiXCR, applied by TCRdb to the multiplex PCR reads, yields one record per CDR3 protein. The repertoire includes tens of thousands of distinct CDR3 sequences, more than 75% of them detected once, and 45% sits in the top ten. This sample's RNA came from whole unsorted tissue. The normal lung tissue was taken more than 3 cm from the tumor edge. The V and J genes are TRBV11-3 and TRBJ2-3; D possibly corresponds to TRBD2 (5 bases). The sequenced sample was distant non-tumor lung tissue. The sequence was obtained from a man in his fifties or sixties with non-small cell lung cancer. Here the CDR3 reads CATSCGLADSTDTQYF. In nucleotides, the CDR3 is TGTGCCACCAGCTGCGGTCTAGCAGATAGCACAGATACGCAGTATTTT.